These 19 T cell receptor beta chains came from one sample sequenced in a study of blood T cell repertoires in COVID-19. Sequencing used immunoSEQ multiplex PCR; TCRdb keeps in-frame clones, though not all of them. Of some 220,000 clones listed, approximately 91% are singletons. The sequenced material came from peripheral blood. The receptors come from a man aged 30 to 45 with COVID-19, enrolled during active disease.

This chain links TRBV30 with TRBJ1-5, with D perhaps matching TRBD1 (5 bases). Trimming took off 2 bases at V and 6 bases at J, with 14 bases between the two ends. CDR1 and CDR2 from the germline V gene are GTSNPN and SVGIG (reference sequence). The length of the CDR3 is 14 residues. CDR3 loop: CAWSPLGGIQPQHF. CDR3 DNA sequence: TGTGCCTGGAGTCCACTGGGGGGAATTCAGCCCCAGCATTTT.

As for this clone: An end of the junction differs from the germline gene, which may be a read error. The chain is built from TRBV5-1 and TRBJ1-2; D perhaps matches TRBD1 (6 bases). Germline CDR1 and CDR2: SGHRS and YFSETQ. There are 16 residues in the CDR3. CDR3 residues: CARSLATGGGPYGYTF. DNA for the CDR3: TGCGCCCGCAGCTTGGCTACCGGGGGGGGGCCGTATGGCTACACCTTC.

The chain links TRBV18 to TRBJ1-5, with 10 bases matching TRBD1. Germline trimming cut 3 bases from V and 2 bases from J; bases unmatched to any gene: 7. The CDR3 is 17 residues long. The V gene's germline CDR1 is KGHSH and CDR2 LQKENI. CDR3 DNA: TGTGCCAGCTCACCCCGCCCCGGGACAGGGGGCAATCAGCCCCAGCATTTT. Translation: CASSPRPGTGGNQPQHF.

The CDR3 is CAWSRQGYEQYF. The CDR3 DNA reads TGTGCCTGGAGTAGGCAGGGCTACGAGCAGTACTTC. The V gene is TRBV30, the J gene TRBJ2-7, with a tentative D call TRBD1 (5 bases). CDR3 size: 12 residues. Germline V CDR1 and CDR2: GTSNPN, SVGIG (reference sequence). Trimming removed 2 bases from V and 3 bases from J, with 8 bases in between.

This chain uses TRBV2 with TRBJ1-1; D possibly corresponds to TRBD1 (6 bases). From germline, CDR1 is SNHLY and CDR2 FYNNEI. This CDR3 contains 19 residues. V lost 8 bases and J lost 3, with 31 bases in between. CDR3 DNA: TGTGCCAGCTTTGGGGCGTCGTCGACAGGATGGGGAATGGACACTGAAGCTTTCTTT. This codes for CASFGASSTGWGMDTEAFF.

The genes are TRBV9 and TRBJ1-3; no reliable D call. This CDR3 is built from 16 residues. Trimming stripped 1 base from V and 0 bases from J, with 11 bases between. Germline lookup yields CDR1 SGDLS and CDR2 YYNGEE. This CDR3 is CASSVRERPSGNTIYF. For the CDR3, the DNA is TGTGCCAGCAGCGTACGGGAGAGGCCCTCTGGAAACACCATATATTTT.

The J gene is TRBJ2-7, the V gene TRBV5-4; 12 bases are a match to TRBD2. CDR1 SGHNT and CDR2 YYREEE come from the germline V gene (reference sequence). Trimming cost V 5 bases and J 2 bases; bases outside gene matches: 2. The CDR3 extends over 14 amino acids. CDR3 sequence (DNA): TGTGCCAGCAGGCTAGCGGGGGGGCCCTACGAGCAGTACTTC. Translating it yields CASRLAGGPYEQYF.

The chain links TRBV9 to TRBJ2-1, with TRBD2 identical over 9 bases. V dropped 3 bases and J dropped 9; count of bases not matched to a gene: 10. This CDR3 region has 15 residues. CDR1 SGDLS and CDR2 YYNGEE come from the germline V gene. Here the CDR3 reads CASSASGGPRGEQFF. CDR3 coding DNA: TGTGCCAGCAGCGCAAGCGGGGGGCCGAGGGGTGAGCAGTTCTTC.

The rearrangement uses TRBV5-1 and TRBJ2-1; D not certain. The CDR3 runs 11 residues. Per germline, CDR1 SGHRS and CDR2 YFSETQ. V lost 3 bases and J 8 bases, leaving 6 bases between the germline ends. The CDR3 DNA reads TGCGCCAGCAGCTCCGAGTATGAGCAGTTCTTC. This encodes CASSSEYEQFF. Based on the CDR3 plus reference TRBV5-1 and TRBJ2-1, the full variable domain is KAGVTQTPRYLIKTRGQQVTLSCSPISGHRSVSWYQQTPGQGLQFLFEYFSETQRNKGNFPGRFSGRQFSNSRSEMNVSTLELGDSALYLCASSSEYEQFFGPGTRLTVL.

The chain has TRBV11-2 and TRBJ2-6, with TRBD1 as a possible D gene (5 bases). The CDR3 sequence is 17 residues long. V was clipped by 5 bases and J by 0 bases, with 14 bases between them. The V gene's germline CDR1 is SGHAT and CDR2 FQNNGV. CDR3 bases: TGTGCCAGCAGCGAAAGGACAAGCACCTCTGGGGCCAACGTCCTGACTTTC. Translating gives CASSERTSTSGANVLTF.

V is TRBV11-3 and J is TRBJ1-1, with TRBD1 identical over 9 bases. CDR1 is SGHNT, CDR2 YENEEA, per germline. This CDR3 has 13 amino acids. Losses at the gene ends were 4 bases for V and 3 bases for J; bases not matched to a gene: 0. CDR3 loop: CASSWTGDTEAFF. The CDR3 coding sequence is TGTGCCAGCAGCTGGACAGGGGACACTGAAGCTTTCTTT.

The rearrangement uses TRBV19 and TRBJ1-6; D is ambiguous. The CDR3 length is 14 residues. V was pared by 6 bases and J by 5 bases, with 11 bases between. CDR1 is LNHDA, CDR2 SQIVND, per germline (reference sequence). CDR3 protein: CASSGPGDNSPLHF. The CDR3 DNA follows: TGTGCCAGTAGCGGACCCGGGGATAATTCACCCCTCCACTTT. The full variable domain, rest sourced from reference TRBV19 and TRBJ1-6, is DGGITQSPKYLFRKEGQNVTLSCEQNLNHDAMYWYRQDPGQGLRLIYYSQIVNDFQKGDIAEGYSVSREKKESFPLTVTSAQKNPTAFYLCASSGPGDNSPLHFGNGTRLTVT.

This clone came up a few times. The rearrangement uses TRBV19 and TRBJ2-3; D not resolved. Trimming pared 1 base from V and 6 bases from J, leaving 11 bases between. The CDR3 length is 14 residues. The germline V gene encodes CDR1 LNHDA and CDR2 SQIVND (reference sequence). Here the CDR3 DNA reads TGTGCCAGTAGTATAGGTGGAGCGCAGGATACGCAGTATTTT. Protein product: CASSIGGAQDTQYF.

The chain combines TRBV5-1 with TRBJ2-5, with TRBD1 matching 9 bases. Trimming took 4 bases from V and 5 from J; bases not matched to a gene: 3. CDR1 and CDR2 from the germline V gene are SGHRS and YFSETQ. The CDR3 loop spans 13 amino acids. CDR3 protein: CASSLDRGETQYF. For the CDR3, the DNA is TGCGCCAGCAGCCTGGACAGGGGCGAGACCCAGTACTTC.

This sequence joins TRBV18 and TRBJ1-4; no definite D call. V shed 5 bases and J shed 4 bases, with 14 bases lying between them. This CDR3 region has 15 residues. Germline V CDR1 and CDR2: KGHSH, LQKENI. DNA of the CDR3: TGTGCCAGCTCAGGCCAACGACTGGATAATGAAAAACTGTTTTTT. As protein: CASSGQRLDNEKLFF.

The chain has TRBV7-2 and TRBJ1-4, with 8 positions matching TRBD1. Germline CDR1 is SGHTA and CDR2 is FQGNSA. The V segment lost 5 bases and the J segment 8 bases; nucleotides outside the gene matches: 13. The CDR3 spans 16 residues. CDR3 DNA sequence: TGTGCCAGCAGCATAATCCGGTGGCAGGGGGCCGAAAAACTGTTTTTT. It encodes CASSIIRWQGAEKLFF. Full variable domain (outside the CDR3, taken from reference TRBV7-2 and TRBJ1-4): GAGVSQSPSNKVTEKGKDVELRCDPISGHTALYWYRQSLGQGLEFLIYFQGNSAPDKSGLPSDRFSAERTGGSVSTLTIQRTQQEDSAVYLCASSIIRWQGAEKLFFGSGTQLSVL.

The chain uses TRBV3-1 (or the pseudogene TRBV3-2) and TRBJ2-3; 9 nucleotides agree with TRBD2. This CDR3 has 19 residues. V lost 0 bases to trimming and J lost 5 bases; unmatched junction nucleotides: 15. Germline CDR1 is LGHDT and CDR2 is YNNKEL (reference sequence). DNA for the CDR3: TGTGCCAGCAGCCAAGATCTGGGGGGGATAGCGGGGGATGGAGATACGCAGTATTTT. It yields the protein CASSQDLGGIAGDGDTQYF.

A word on this clone: The same CDR3 is also encoded by other DNA sequences in this sample. The rearrangement joins TRBV9 to TRBJ2-2; tentatively, D is TRBD1 (5 bases). The CDR3 totals 14 residues. V was shortened by 0 bases and J by 4 bases, with 7 bases between the two germline ends. Germline CDR1 reads SGDLS; CDR2 reads YYNGEE. The chain's CDR3 is CASSVGQGTGELFF. CDR3 coding DNA: TGTGCCAGCAGCGTAGGTCAGGGCACCGGGGAGCTGTTTTTT. Variable domain in full (rest from reference TRBV9 and TRBJ2-2): DSGVTQTPKHLITATGQRVTLRCSPRSGDLSVYWYQQSLDQGLQFLIQYYNGEERAKGNILERFSAQQFPDLHSELNLSSLELGDSALYFCASSVGQGTGELFFGEGSRLTVL.

This chain's CDR3 is CASSGGTPGYTEAFF. CDR3 coding DNA: TGTGCCAGCAGCGGCGGGACGCCGGGCTACACTGAAGCTTTCTTT. The chain combines TRBV5-6 with TRBJ1-1; possible D gene TRBD1, 5 bases. V shed 4 bases and J shed 3 bases, with 16 bases lying between them. This CDR3 has 15 amino acids. The germline gives CDR1 SGHDT, CDR2 YYEEEE.